This entry features one T cell receptor beta chain sequence. This entry belongs to a study of blood T cell repertoires in COVID-19. Using immunoSEQ multiplex PCR, the repertoire was profiled, and TCRdb retains in-frame clones only, with some absent. The data hold 110,000 to 150,000 clones, with about nine tenths observed a single time. CDR1 and CDR2 (germline): SGHAT, FQNNGV. This CDR3 has 15 residues. V lost 5 bases to trimming and J lost 0 bases, with 8 bases between them. The V and J genes are TRBV11-2 and TRBJ2-6, with a tentative D call TRBD2 (5 bases). This clonotype was sampled from a man in his fifties who had recovered from COVID-19. Sequencing was performed on PBMCs or T cells enriched from blood (not recorded which). The CDR3 DNA sequence: TGTGCCAGCAGCATTACTAGCTCTGGGGCCAACGTCCTGACTTTC. The encoded protein is CASSITSSGANVLTF. Full variable domain (remainder filled in from reference TRBV11-2 and TRBJ2-6): EAGVAQSPRYKIIEKRQSVAFWCNPISGHATLYWYQQILGQGPKLLIQFQNNGVVDDSQLPKDRFSAERLKGVDSTLKIQPAKLEDSAVYLCASSITSSGANVLTFGAGSRLTVL.